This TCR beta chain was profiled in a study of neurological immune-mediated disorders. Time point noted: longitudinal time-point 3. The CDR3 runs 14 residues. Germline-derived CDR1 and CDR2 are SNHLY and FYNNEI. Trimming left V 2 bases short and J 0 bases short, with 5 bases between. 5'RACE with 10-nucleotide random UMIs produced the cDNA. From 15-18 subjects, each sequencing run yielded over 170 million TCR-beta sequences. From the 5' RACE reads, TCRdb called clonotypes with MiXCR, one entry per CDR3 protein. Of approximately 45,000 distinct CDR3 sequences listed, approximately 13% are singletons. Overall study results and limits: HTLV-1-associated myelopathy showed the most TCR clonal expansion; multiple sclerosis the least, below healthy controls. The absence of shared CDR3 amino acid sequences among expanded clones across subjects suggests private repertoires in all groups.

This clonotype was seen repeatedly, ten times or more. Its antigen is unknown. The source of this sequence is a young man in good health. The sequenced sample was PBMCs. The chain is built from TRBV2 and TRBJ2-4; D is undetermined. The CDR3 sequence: CASSEWEAKNIQYF. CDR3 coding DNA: TGTGCCAGCAGTGAATGGGAAGCCAAAAACATTCAGTACTTC.